The present TCR beta chain was sequenced within a study of identical twins. Study-wide results and caveats: Twin-shared out-of-frame alpha sequences showed excess low generation probability. Beta out-of-frame twin sharing showed a weaker excess. Conclusions leaned on cross-sectional statistical analysis and did not track the same donors over time.

It was template switching that added a universal primer site, and there were unique molecular identifiers on the cDNA. One entry per CDR3 protein results from TCRdb running MiXCR on the 5' RACE reads. The data contain more than 200,000 distinct CDR3 sequences, roughly 9.4% of them singletons. The V and J ends lost 5 bases and 1 base respectively, with 21 bases between them. In germline, CDR1 is DFQATT, CDR2 SNEGSKA (reference sequence). The CDR3 totals 17 residues. This clonotype was seen only a few times. The target antigen is unknown. The source is a woman aged 18-29 years in good health. Sequenced material: memory (CD45RO+) T cells sorted from blood. The chain carries TRBV20-1 and TRBJ2-1; D is possibly TRBD1 (5 bases). CDR3 DNA: TGCAGTGCTCAACCTCACTTAGGGGCTAAATCCTACAATGAGCAGTTCTTC. Translation gives CSAQPHLGAKSYNEQFF.